These T cell receptor beta chains were read from a single sample in a study of neurological immune-mediated disorders. From the 5' RACE reads, TCRdb called clonotypes with MiXCR, one entry per CDR3 protein. The sample includes roughly 38,000 distinct CDR3 sequences, around 2.5% of them seen just once. Sequences were obtained from PBMCs. The source of these receptors is a man aged 30 to 45 with multiple sclerosis. Each CDR3 is given with its conserved first and last residue. The D gene is left open where the match is weak. Only some rows state a clone size, as once, few, many or a class for expanded clones.

d_call: TRBD2
v_call: TRBV2
clone_size: many
j_call: TRBJ2-1
cdr3_nt: TGTGCCAGCAAGCTAAGCGGGGTCAGCTCCTACAATGAGCAGTTCTTC
cdr3_aa: CASKLSGVSSYNEQFF

d_call: .
v_call: TRBV29-1
clone_size: many
j_call: TRBJ1-2
cdr3_nt: TGCAGCGTTGCTGCGACAGATGACCTCTATGGCTACACCTTC
cdr3_aa: CSVAATDDLYGYTF

d_call: .
v_call: TRBV11-2
clone_size: many
j_call: TRBJ2-7
cdr3_nt: TGTGCCAGCAGCTTAGCTGATGGGGTTGGGCAGTACTTC
cdr3_aa: CASSLADGVGQYF

d_call: .
v_call: TRBV20-1
clone_size: many
j_call: TRBJ2-2
cdr3_nt: TGCAGTGCTAGCTGGGCTAGTCGTGGAATTCGGACCGGGGAGCTGTTTTTT
cdr3_aa: CSASWASRGIRTGELFF

d_call: TRBD1
v_call: TRBV9
clone_size: many
j_call: TRBJ2-1
cdr3_nt: TGTGCCAGCAGCCCCTGGACAGGGGGCGCGGATGAGCAGTTCTTC
cdr3_aa: CASSPWTGGADEQFF

d_call: .
v_call: TRBV7-9
clone_size: many
j_call: TRBJ2-3
cdr3_nt: TGTGCCAGCAGCGGCCTAGGGCTAGATACGCAGTATTTT
cdr3_aa: CASSGLGLDTQYF

d_call: .
v_call: TRBV27
clone_size: many
j_call: TRBJ2-1
cdr3_nt: TGTGCCAGCAACCTTGGGGGGGGGCTGGATGAGCAGTTCTTC
cdr3_aa: CASNLGGGLDEQFF

d_call: .
v_call: TRBV28
clone_size: many
j_call: TRBJ1-2
cdr3_nt: TGTGCCAGCAGTTTAAGGCGAGCAGGGGATCATGGCTACACCTTC
cdr3_aa: CASSLRRAGDHGYTF

d_call: .
v_call: TRBV7-2
clone_size: .
j_call: TRBJ2-7
cdr3_nt: TGTGCCAGCAGCTTAGATTCCTCTAACGAGCAGTACTTC
cdr3_aa: CASSLDSSNEQYF

d_call: .
v_call: TRBV5-1
clone_size: many
j_call: TRBJ2-1
cdr3_nt: TGCGCCAGCAGCTGGGGAGAGGATGAGCAGTTCTTC
cdr3_aa: CASSWGEDEQFF

d_call: .
v_call: TRBV7-9
clone_size: many
j_call: TRBJ2-2
cdr3_nt: TGTGCCAGCAGCTTAACCGGGAACACCGGGGAGCTGTTTTTT
cdr3_aa: CASSLTGNTGELFF

d_call: TRBD1
v_call: TRBV4-3
clone_size: many
j_call: TRBJ2-7
cdr3_nt: TGCGCCAGCAGCCAGGCCACAGGGGGCGCGAGCTCCTACGAGCAGTACTTC
cdr3_aa: CASSQATGGASSYEQYF

d_call: TRBD1
v_call: TRBV7-2
clone_size: many
j_call: TRBJ2-1
cdr3_nt: TGTGCCAGCAGATCAAGACAGGGCTCTTTCGATGAGCAGTTCTTC
cdr3_aa: CASRSRQGSFDEQFF

d_call: TRBD1
v_call: TRBV20-1
clone_size: many
j_call: TRBJ1-2
cdr3_nt: TGCAGTGCTAGAGAGGACAGGGGGTATATCTATGGCTACACCTTC
cdr3_aa: CSAREDRGYIYGYTF

d_call: .
v_call: TRBV20-1
clone_size: many
j_call: TRBJ2-1
cdr3_nt: TGCAGTGCTAGAGCGCCGGGACTCATTTACAATGAGCAGTTCTTC
cdr3_aa: CSARAPGLIYNEQFF

d_call: .
v_call: TRBV9
clone_size: many
j_call: TRBJ1-2
cdr3_nt: TGTGCCAGCAGCGTCCGGGACCAACTCGACTATGGCTACACCTTC
cdr3_aa: CASSVRDQLDYGYTF

d_call: .
v_call: TRBV27
clone_size: .
j_call: TRBJ1-2
cdr3_nt: TGTGCCAGCAGTTGGACGGGAGTGGGTGGCTACACCTTC
cdr3_aa: CASSWTGVGGYTF

d_call: .
v_call: TRBV7-2
clone_size: many
j_call: TRBJ2-7
cdr3_nt: TGTGCCAGCAGCAAAAGACTATCGGTACCCTACGAGCAGTACTTC
cdr3_aa: CASSKRLSVPYEQYF

d_call: .
v_call: TRBV7-9
clone_size: many
j_call: TRBJ2-2
cdr3_nt: TGTGCCAGCAGCTTAACCCACACCGGGGAGCTGTTTTTT
cdr3_aa: CASSLTHTGELFF

d_call: .
v_call: TRBV10-2
clone_size: many
j_call: TRBJ1-2
cdr3_nt: TGCGCCAGCAGTGACTTAGCTTTGGGAGACAGCTCCTATGGCTACACCTTC
cdr3_aa: CASSDLALGDSSYGYTF

d_call: TRBD2
v_call: TRBV27
clone_size: many
j_call: TRBJ2-1
cdr3_nt: TGTGCCAGCAGTTTAGCACCGGGACTAGCGGGGAGGGGTGAGCAGTTCTTC
cdr3_aa: CASSLAPGLAGRGEQFF

d_call: .
v_call: TRBV20-1
clone_size: many
j_call: TRBJ2-5
cdr3_nt: TGCAGTGCTAGAGCCCCGGAGCGGCAAGAGACCCAGTACTTC
cdr3_aa: CSARAPERQETQYF

d_call: .
v_call: TRBV27
clone_size: many
j_call: TRBJ2-1
cdr3_nt: TGTGCCAGCAGTTACCGAGGACGGCGTGATGAGCAGTTCTTC
cdr3_aa: CASSYRGRRDEQFF

d_call: TRBD1
v_call: TRBV9
clone_size: many
j_call: TRBJ2-2
cdr3_nt: TGTGCCAGCAGCGTGACAGGGGCGGTCACCGGGGAGCTGTTTTTT
cdr3_aa: CASSVTGAVTGELFF

d_call: .
v_call: TRBV24-1
clone_size: many
j_call: TRBJ2-5
cdr3_nt: TGTGCCACCAGTGATTCGGCAGGACCCCGCAGCGAAGAGACCCAGTACTTC
cdr3_aa: CATSDSAGPRSEETQYF

d_call: .
v_call: TRBV5-5
clone_size: many
j_call: TRBJ1-6
cdr3_nt: TGTGCCAGCAGCTCGGGGACCTTGAGGAATTCACCCCTCCACTTT
cdr3_aa: CASSSGTLRNSPLHF

d_call: .
v_call: TRBV20-1
clone_size: many
j_call: TRBJ2-5
cdr3_nt: TGCAGTGCTAGCCCTAGCGAGCAAGAGACCCAGTACTTC
cdr3_aa: CSASPSEQETQYF

d_call: .
v_call: TRBV5-1
clone_size: few
j_call: TRBJ1-1
cdr3_nt: TGCGCCAGCAGCTTGGCCAAGGCCCCTGGGGACACTGAAGCTTTCTTT
cdr3_aa: CASSLAKAPGDTEAFF

d_call: TRBD1
v_call: TRBV20-1
clone_size: many
j_call: TRBJ2-3
cdr3_nt: TGCAGTGCAAGGGACAGGGAAAACACAGATACGCAGTATTTT
cdr3_aa: CSARDRENTDTQYF

d_call: TRBD1
v_call: TRBV14
clone_size: few
j_call: TRBJ2-1
cdr3_nt: TGTGCCAGCAGCCAGCTTCGACAGGGGGGCTACAATGAGCAGTTCTTC
cdr3_aa: CASSQLRQGGYNEQFF

d_call: .
v_call: TRBV25-1
clone_size: many
j_call: TRBJ2-7
cdr3_nt: TGTGCCAGCAGTGGGACGAGCGGGTACCTCTACGAGCAGTACTTC
cdr3_aa: CASSGTSGYLYEQYF

d_call: .
v_call: TRBV12-3/TRBV12-4
clone_size: .
j_call: TRBJ1-2
cdr3_nt: TGTGCCAGCAGTTCGGACATTGCCTATGGCTACACCTTC
cdr3_aa: CASSSDIAYGYTF

d_call: .
v_call: TRBV20-1
clone_size: many
j_call: TRBJ2-7
cdr3_nt: TGCAGTGCTATCAACAGGGCTCGCAGCTCCTACGAGCAGTACTTC
cdr3_aa: CSAINRARSSYEQYF

d_call: .
v_call: TRBV6-4
clone_size: many
j_call: TRBJ1-2
cdr3_nt: TGTGCCAGCAGTGAGGGGGTGACCTATGGCTACACCTTC
cdr3_aa: CASSEGVTYGYTF

d_call: .
v_call: TRBV7-6
clone_size: many
j_call: TRBJ2-1
cdr3_nt: TGTGCCAGCAGCTCTCCAGGGAAAGTACGGGAGCAGTTCTTC
cdr3_aa: CASSSPGKVREQFF

d_call: TRBD1
v_call: TRBV5-1
clone_size: many
j_call: TRBJ2-2
cdr3_nt: TGCGCCAGCAGCTTGGTGGGACAGGGGACCACCGGGGAGCTGTTTTTT
cdr3_aa: CASSLVGQGTTGELFF

d_call: .
v_call: TRBV20-1
clone_size: many
j_call: TRBJ2-4
cdr3_nt: TGCAGTGCTGGAGACATCTTAGCCAAAAACATTCAGTACTTC
cdr3_aa: CSAGDILAKNIQYF

d_call: TRBD1
v_call: TRBV12-3/TRBV12-4
clone_size: many
j_call: TRBJ1-1
cdr3_nt: TGTGCCAGCAGACTCACCGGGACAGGGAGCTCTGGGGCTTTCTTT
cdr3_aa: CASRLTGTGSSGAFF

d_call: TRBD2
v_call: TRBV20-1
clone_size: few
j_call: TRBJ2-5
cdr3_nt: TGCAGTGCTCTACTCACTAGCGTTCAAGAGACCCAGTACTTC
cdr3_aa: CSALLTSVQETQYF

d_call: .
v_call: TRBV7-2
clone_size: many
j_call: TRBJ2-7
cdr3_nt: TGTGCCAGCAGCTTAGCATATGGCGGGGGCCTCTCCTACGAGCAGTACTTC
cdr3_aa: CASSLAYGGGLSYEQYF

d_call: .
v_call: TRBV6-5
clone_size: many
j_call: TRBJ1-5
cdr3_nt: TGTGCCAGCAGGCCAGGGATCATAGTTTCACAGCCCCAGCATTTT
cdr3_aa: CASRPGIIVSQPQHF

d_call: .
v_call: TRBV20-1
clone_size: many
j_call: TRBJ2-7
cdr3_nt: TGCAGTGCTAGAGATCGTAGAGGAGTAGAGCAGTACTTC
cdr3_aa: CSARDRRGVEQYF

d_call: TRBD2
v_call: TRBV9
clone_size: many
j_call: TRBJ2-7
cdr3_nt: TGTGCCAGCAGCGTAGATGGGGGAGGGCCCTCCTACGAGCAGTACTTC
cdr3_aa: CASSVDGGGPSYEQYF

d_call: .
v_call: TRBV6-5
clone_size: many
j_call: TRBJ2-3
cdr3_nt: TGTGCCAGCAGTTACTCTCGTGGAGATACGCAGTATTTT
cdr3_aa: CASSYSRGDTQYF